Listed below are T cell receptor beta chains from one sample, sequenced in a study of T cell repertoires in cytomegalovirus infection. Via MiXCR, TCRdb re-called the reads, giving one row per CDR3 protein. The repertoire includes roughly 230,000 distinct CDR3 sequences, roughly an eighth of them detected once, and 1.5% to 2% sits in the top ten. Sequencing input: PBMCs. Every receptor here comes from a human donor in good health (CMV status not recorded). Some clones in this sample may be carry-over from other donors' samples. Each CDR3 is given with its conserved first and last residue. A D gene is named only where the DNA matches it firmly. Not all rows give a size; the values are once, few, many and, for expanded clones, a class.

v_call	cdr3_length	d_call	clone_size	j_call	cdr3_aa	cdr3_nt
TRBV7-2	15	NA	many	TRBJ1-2	CASSYPGPRDYGYTF	TGTGCCAGCAGCTATCCGGGACCTAGAGACTATGGCTACACCTTC
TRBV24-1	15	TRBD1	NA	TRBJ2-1	CATSDTGDAISRQFF	TGTGCCACCAGTGATACAGGGGACGCTATAAGTAGGCAGTTCTTC
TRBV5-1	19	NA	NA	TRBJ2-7	CASSSTAAKGIGSSYEQYF	TGCGCCAGCAGCTCCACCGCCGCGAAGGGGATCGGGAGCTCCTACGAGCAGTACTTC
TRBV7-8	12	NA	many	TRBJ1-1	CASSLAEVEAFF	TGTGCCAGCAGCTTAGCGGAGGTTGAAGCTTTCTTT
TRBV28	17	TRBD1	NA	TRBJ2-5	CASSSSVWAGGLETQYF	TGTGCCAGCAGTTCGTCAGTTTGGGCAGGGGGCTTAGAGACCCAGTACTTC
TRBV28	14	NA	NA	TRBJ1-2	CASSLLGGKGGYTF	TGTGCCAGCAGTTTATTGGGGGGAAAAGGTGGCTACACCTTC
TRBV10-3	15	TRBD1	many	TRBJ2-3	CAISLNRGSTDTQYF	TGTGCCATCAGCCTAAACAGGGGGAGCACAGATACGCAGTATTTT
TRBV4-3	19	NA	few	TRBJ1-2	CASSQGGLGGGLNIAGYTF	TGCGCCAGCAGCCAAGGCGGACTCGGTGGGGGCTTAAACATAGCGGGCTACACCTTC
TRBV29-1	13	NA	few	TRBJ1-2	CSVELGRNYGYTF	TGCAGCGTTGAACTGGGCAGAAACTATGGCTACACCTTC
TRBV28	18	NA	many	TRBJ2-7	CASSLSLGAPKGSYEQYF	TGTGCCAGCAGTTTGAGTTTGGGGGCGCCTAAGGGCTCCTACGAGCAGTACTTC
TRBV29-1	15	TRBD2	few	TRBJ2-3	CSVEKREGQADTQYF	TGCAGCGTTGAAAAGCGGGAGGGCCAGGCAGATACGCAGTATTTT
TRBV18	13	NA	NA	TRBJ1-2	CASSPQGDYGYTF	TGTGCCAGCTCACCACAAGGTGACTATGGCTACACCTTC